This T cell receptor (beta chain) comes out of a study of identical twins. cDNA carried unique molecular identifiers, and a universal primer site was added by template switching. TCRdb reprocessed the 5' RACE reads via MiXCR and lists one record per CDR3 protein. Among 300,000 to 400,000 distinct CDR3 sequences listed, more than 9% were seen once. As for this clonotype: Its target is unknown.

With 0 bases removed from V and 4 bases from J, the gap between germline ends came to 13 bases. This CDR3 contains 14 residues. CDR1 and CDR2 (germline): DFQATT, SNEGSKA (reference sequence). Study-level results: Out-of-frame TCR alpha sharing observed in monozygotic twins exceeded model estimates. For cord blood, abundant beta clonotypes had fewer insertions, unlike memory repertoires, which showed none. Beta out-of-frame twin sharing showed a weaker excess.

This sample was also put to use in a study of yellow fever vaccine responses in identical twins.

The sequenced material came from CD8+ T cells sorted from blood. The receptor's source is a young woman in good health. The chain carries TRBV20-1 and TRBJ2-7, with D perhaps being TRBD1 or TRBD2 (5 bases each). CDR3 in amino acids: CSARDRGREYEQYV. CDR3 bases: TGCAGTGCTAGAGATCGGGGCAGGGAGTACGAGCAGTACGTC.